In this sample, the clone carrying this TCR beta chain turned up many times. This CDR3 comprises 16 residues. CDR1 and CDR2 from the germline V gene are SGHDT and YYEEEE. Trimming shortened V by 5 bases and J by 0 bases, and 18 bases separated the two germline ends. These data are taken from a study of T-cell reconstitution after alpha-beta-depleted transplantation in children. TCRbeta library construction was performed incorporating unique molecular identifiers. Each CDR3 protein gets one entry after TCRdb re-called the PCR reads with MiXCR. Here the sample spans about 260,000 distinct CDR3 sequences, under 9.5% being singletons.

This material consisted of PBMCs, mostly from graft donor cells, taken 180 days after TCRalphabeta/CD19-depleted stem cell transplant. The V call is TRBV5-6, the J call TRBJ2-7, with a possible D match to TRBD2 (6 bases). This clonotype was obtained from a male patient aged 10 to 17 who had a stem cell transplant for acute lymphoblastic leukemia, so the T cells may come from the graft donor. CDR3: CASRKIRDSRSYEQYF. Here the CDR3 DNA reads TGTGCCAGCAGGAAAATCCGGGACTCCCGCTCCTACGAGCAGTACTTC.